The rows below give T cell receptor beta chains drawn from one sample of a study of beta chain features in type 1 diabetes. Clones were read by immunoSEQ multiplex PCR, and TCRdb kept only the in-frame ones, dropping some. This table has around 240,000 clones, around 68% appearing once. The sample consisted of naive CD4+ T cells from blood. These receptors were collected from a man aged 30-40 years in good health. Each CDR3 is given with its conserved first and last residue. A D gene is named only where the DNA matches it firmly. The size entry is marked missing in some rows and otherwise reads once, few, many or a size class.

J gene: TRBJ2-3
D gene: TRBD1
clone size: few
V gene: TRBV11-2
CDR3 protein: CASSVDRGNTQYF
CDR3 DNA: TGTGCCAGCAGCGTGGACAGGGGCAATACGCAGTATTTT

J gene: TRBJ2-7
D gene: TRBD1
clone size: once
V gene: TRBV9
CDR3 protein: CASSIGQGAYEQYF
CDR3 DNA: TGTGCCAGCAGCATCGGACAGGGGGCCTACGAGCAGTACTTC

J gene: TRBJ1-1
D gene: .
clone size: .
V gene: TRBV6-5
CDR3 protein: CASSLSTVNTEAFF
CDR3 DNA: TGTGCCAGCAGTTTGAGTACAGTGAACACTGAAGCTTTCTTT

J gene: TRBJ2-3
D gene: .
clone size: .
V gene: TRBV6-6
CDR3 protein: CASSLGLTDTQYF
CDR3 DNA: TGTGCCAGCAGTTTGGGGTTGACAGATACGCAGTATTTT

J gene: TRBJ1-2
D gene: .
clone size: .
V gene: TRBV13
CDR3 protein: CASSAGLYGYTF
CDR3 DNA: TGTGCCAGCAGCGCAGGGCTCTATGGCTACACCTTC

J gene: TRBJ2-3
D gene: .
clone size: .
V gene: TRBV7-9
CDR3 protein: CASSLADTQYF
CDR3 DNA: TGTGCCAGCAGCTTAGCAGATACGCAGTATTTT

J gene: TRBJ2-4
D gene: .
clone size: .
V gene: TRBV30
CDR3 protein: CAWSGPVPVRGTRMGNLAKNIQYF
CDR3 DNA: TGTGCCTGGAGTGGTCCCGTCCCGGTCCGCGGTACCAGAATGGGAAATCTAGCCAAAAACATTCAGTACTTC

J gene: TRBJ2-2
D gene: TRBD1
clone size: once
V gene: TRBV2
CDR3 protein: CASTRDRVYTGELFF
CDR3 DNA: TGTGCCAGTACCCGGGACAGGGTTTACACCGGGGAGCTGTTTTTT

J gene: TRBJ2-1
D gene: .
clone size: .
V gene: TRBV11-2
CDR3 protein: CASSLDNEQFF
CDR3 DNA: TGTGCCAGCAGCTTGGACAATGAGCAGTTCTTC

J gene: TRBJ1-1
D gene: .
clone size: .
V gene: TRBV29-1
CDR3 protein: CSVGRPGTEAFF
CDR3 DNA: TGCAGCGTAGGGCGCCCCGGCACTGAAGCTTTCTTT

J gene: TRBJ1-1
D gene: .
clone size: few
V gene: TRBV5-1
CDR3 protein: CASSKSGGPANTEAFF
CDR3 DNA: TGCGCCAGCAGCAAGAGCGGGGGGCCGGCGAACACTGAAGCTTTCTTT

J gene: TRBJ2-5
D gene: .
clone size: once
V gene: TRBV7-9
CDR3 protein: CASSLISETQYF
CDR3 DNA: TGTGCCAGCAGCTTGATTTCAGAGACCCAGTACTTC

J gene: TRBJ2-3
D gene: .
clone size: .
V gene: TRBV5-4
CDR3 protein: CASSLVPASTDTQYF
CDR3 DNA: TGTGCCAGCAGCTTGGTTCCGGCTAGCACAGATACGCAGTATTTT

J gene: TRBJ2-7
D gene: .
clone size: .
V gene: TRBV6-6
CDR3 protein: CASSSHGSGKTYEQYF
CDR3 DNA: TGTGCCAGCAGTTCCCATGGGAGCGGCAAAACCTACGAGCAGTACTTC

J gene: TRBJ2-5
D gene: .
clone size: .
V gene: TRBV9
CDR3 protein: CASSVAAGNQETQYF
CDR3 DNA: TGTGCCAGCAGCGTAGCTGCGGGGAACCAAGAGACCCAGTACTTC

J gene: TRBJ1-1
D gene: .
clone size: once
V gene: TRBV20-1
CDR3 protein: CSARPGTEAFF
CDR3 DNA: TGCAGTGCCCGCCCGGGGACTGAAGCTTTCTTT

J gene: TRBJ1-2
D gene: .
clone size: once
V gene: TRBV28
CDR3 protein: CASSLSGSRGYTF
CDR3 DNA: TGTGCCAGCAGTTTATCAGGGAGCCGGGGCTACACCTTC

J gene: TRBJ2-7
D gene: .
clone size: .
V gene: TRBV30
CDR3 protein: CAWGHYYEQYF
CDR3 DNA: TGTGCCTGGGGTCACTACTACGAGCAGTACTTC

J gene: TRBJ2-1
D gene: .
clone size: .
V gene: TRBV30
CDR3 protein: CAHGRERRGGNEQFF
CDR3 DNA: TGTGCCCACGGACGGGAGCGGAGGGGAGGCAATGAGCAGTTCTTC

J gene: TRBJ2-5
D gene: TRBD1
clone size: .
V gene: TRBV12-5
CDR3 protein: CASGLVQGARETQYF
CDR3 DNA: TGTGCTAGTGGTTTGGTACAGGGGGCGCGAGAGACCCAGTACTTC

J gene: TRBJ2-4
D gene: .
clone size: .
V gene: TRBV18
CDR3 protein: CASSPGIEDIQYF
CDR3 DNA: TGTGCCAGCTCACCAGGCATTGAGGACATTCAGTACTTC

J gene: TRBJ1-1
D gene: .
clone size: few
V gene: TRBV30
CDR3 protein: CAWRHSDTEAFF
CDR3 DNA: TGTGCCTGGAGACATTCCGACACTGAAGCTTTCTTT

J gene: TRBJ2-3
D gene: .
clone size: .
V gene: TRBV4-3
CDR3 protein: CASSQEGRATDTQYF
CDR3 DNA: TGCGCCAGCAGCCAAGAAGGCAGGGCCACAGATACGCAGTATTTT

J gene: TRBJ1-2
D gene: .
clone size: .
V gene: TRBV2
CDR3 protein: CASRRGEPTNYGYTF
CDR3 DNA: TGTGCCAGCAGGCGGGGGGAACCCACTAACTATGGCTACACCTTC

J gene: TRBJ1-1
D gene: .
clone size: .
V gene: TRBV7-9
CDR3 protein: CASSLATQNTEAFF
CDR3 DNA: TGTGCCAGCAGCTTAGCGACACAGAACACTGAAGCTTTCTTT

J gene: TRBJ2-1
D gene: TRBD1
clone size: .
V gene: TRBV6-6
CDR3 protein: CATNRGSNEQFF
CDR3 DNA: TGTGCCACCAACAGGGGTAGCAATGAGCAGTTCTTC

J gene: TRBJ1-1
D gene: TRBD1
clone size: .
V gene: TRBV29-1
CDR3 protein: CSVVTGGTEAFF
CDR3 DNA: TGCAGCGTTGTAACAGGGGGGACTGAAGCTTTCTTT

J gene: TRBJ2-7
D gene: .
clone size: .
V gene: TRBV13
CDR3 protein: CASSFGTSNYEQYF
CDR3 DNA: TGTGCCAGCAGCTTTGGGACAAGCAACTACGAGCAGTACTTC

J gene: TRBJ1-1
D gene: .
clone size: few
V gene: TRBV7-9
CDR3 protein: CASSFFERTEAFF
CDR3 DNA: TGTGCCAGCAGCTTTTTCGAGAGGACTGAAGCTTTCTTT

J gene: TRBJ1-1
D gene: .
clone size: .
V gene: TRBV29-1
CDR3 protein: CSVRGSITEAFF
CDR3 DNA: TGCAGCGTGAGAGGAAGTATTACTGAAGCTTTCTTT

J gene: TRBJ2-7
D gene: .
clone size: once
V gene: TRBV25-1
CDR3 protein: CASSAVGVYEQYF
CDR3 DNA: TGTGCCAGCAGTGCTGTTGGAGTTTACGAGCAGTACTTC

J gene: TRBJ2-3
D gene: .
clone size: .
V gene: TRBV5-6
CDR3 protein: CASSLNSEGDTQYF
CDR3 DNA: TGTGCCAGCAGCTTGAATAGCGAAGGAGATACGCAGTATTTT

J gene: TRBJ1-3
D gene: .
clone size: .
V gene: TRBV14
CDR3 protein: CASSHGNTIYF
CDR3 DNA: TGTGCCAGCAGCCACGGAAACACCATATATTTT

J gene: TRBJ2-1
D gene: TRBD2
clone size: .
V gene: TRBV28
CDR3 protein: CAHAAGAYNEQFF
CDR3 DNA: TGTGCCCACGCAGCGGGAGCCTACAATGAGCAGTTCTTC

J gene: TRBJ2-7
D gene: .
clone size: .
V gene: TRBV7-2
CDR3 protein: CASSLRGMHEQYF
CDR3 DNA: TGTGCCAGCAGCTTACGAGGGATGCACGAGCAGTACTTC

J gene: TRBJ2-1
D gene: .
clone size: .
V gene: TRBV2
CDR3 protein: CASARGGHEQFF
CDR3 DNA: TGTGCCAGCGCCAGGGGTGGGCATGAGCAGTTCTTC

J gene: TRBJ2-3
D gene: TRBD2
clone size: .
V gene: TRBV7-2
CDR3 protein: CASSSQAGGHTDTQYF
CDR3 DNA: TGTGCCAGCAGCTCACAAGCGGGGGGGCACACAGATACGCAGTATTTT

J gene: TRBJ2-5
D gene: .
clone size: once
V gene: TRBV7-9
CDR3 protein: CASSRGSQETQYF
CDR3 DNA: TGTGCCAGCAGCCGTGGATCCCAAGAGACCCAGTACTTC

J gene: TRBJ2-2
D gene: .
clone size: .
V gene: TRBV7-2
CDR3 protein: CASSLSGELFF
CDR3 DNA: TGTGCCAGCAGCTTATCCGGGGAGCTGTTTTTT

J gene: TRBJ1-4
D gene: .
clone size: .
V gene: TRBV30
CDR3 protein: CAWRAGTNEKLFF
CDR3 DNA: TGTGCCTGGCGGGCGGGGACTAATGAAAAACTGTTTTTT

J gene: TRBJ2-5
D gene: .
clone size: once
V gene: TRBV28
CDR3 protein: CASSLAEGPETQYF
CDR3 DNA: TGTGCCAGCAGTCTTGCGGAAGGACCTGAGACCCAGTACTTC

J gene: TRBJ2-7
D gene: TRBD1
clone size: .
V gene: TRBV5-1
CDR3 protein: CASSRGPQTGVSYEQYF
CDR3 DNA: TGCGCCAGCAGCCGAGGACCTCAGACAGGGGTATCCTACGAGCAGTACTTC

J gene: TRBJ1-2
D gene: .
clone size: .
V gene: TRBV30
CDR3 protein: CAWSVLGRGGYTF
CDR3 DNA: TGTGCCTGGAGTGTACTTGGGCGGGGTGGCTACACCTTC

J gene: TRBJ2-1
D gene: .
clone size: .
V gene: TRBV4-2
CDR3 protein: CASSSLQGAPDNEQFF
CDR3 DNA: TGTGCCAGCAGTTCTCTACAGGGCGCCCCGGACAATGAGCAGTTCTTC

J gene: TRBJ2-5
D gene: .
clone size: .
V gene: TRBV9
CDR3 protein: CASSPTVEQETQYF
CDR3 DNA: TGTGCCAGCAGCCCCACCGTGGAACAAGAGACCCAGTACTTC

J gene: TRBJ2-4
D gene: .
clone size: few
V gene: TRBV2
CDR3 protein: CASSGEAKNIQYF
CDR3 DNA: TGTGCCAGCAGTGGGGAAGCCAAAAACATTCAGTACTTC

J gene: TRBJ2-3
D gene: .
clone size: few
V gene: TRBV30
CDR3 protein: CAWSVRFTDTQYF
CDR3 DNA: TGTGCCTGGAGTGTGCGGTTCACAGATACGCAGTATTTT

J gene: TRBJ2-3
D gene: TRBD2
clone size: few
V gene: TRBV30
CDR3 protein: CASLAGSSTDTQYF
CDR3 DNA: TGTGCCTCCTTAGCGGGAAGTAGCACAGATACGCAGTATTTT

J gene: TRBJ1-1
D gene: TRBD1
clone size: .
V gene: TRBV6-5
CDR3 protein: CASSYNDRVRATEAFF
CDR3 DNA: TGTGCCAGCAGTTACAACGACAGGGTGAGAGCCACTGAAGCTTTCTTT

J gene: TRBJ2-7
D gene: .
clone size: once
V gene: TRBV10-3
CDR3 protein: CAISERLDSYEQYF
CDR3 DNA: TGTGCCATCAGTGAGCGGCTGGACAGCTACGAGCAGTACTTC

J gene: TRBJ2-3
D gene: TRBD2
clone size: .
V gene: TRBV7-2
CDR3 protein: CASSLDGAGGPDTQYF
CDR3 DNA: TGTGCCAGCAGCTTAGATGGAGCGGGGGGTCCAGATACGCAGTATTTT

J gene: TRBJ2-5
D gene: .
clone size: .
V gene: TRBV11-2
CDR3 protein: CASSSTGRETQYF
CDR3 DNA: TGTGCCAGCAGCTCAACAGGGCGAGAGACCCAGTACTTC

J gene: TRBJ2-5
D gene: TRBD1
clone size: once
V gene: TRBV5-4
CDR3 protein: CASSLRRGQGETQYF
CDR3 DNA: TGTGCCAGCAGCTTGCGAAGGGGGCAGGGTGAGACCCAGTACTTC

J gene: TRBJ2-3
D gene: .
clone size: .
V gene: TRBV29-1
CDR3 protein: CSVGRDIKGADTQYF
CDR3 DNA: TGCAGCGTGGGCCGGGACATCAAGGGAGCAGATACGCAGTATTTT

J gene: TRBJ2-7
D gene: .
clone size: few
V gene: TRBV20-1
CDR3 protein: CSARQAYEQYF
CDR3 DNA: TGCAGTGCTAGGCAGGCCTACGAGCAGTACTTC

J gene: TRBJ1-1
D gene: .
clone size: .
V gene: TRBV5-1
CDR3 protein: CASSDPDGLNTEAFF
CDR3 DNA: TGCGCCAGCAGCGACCCGGACGGCCTGAACACTGAAGCTTTCTTT

J gene: TRBJ2-7
D gene: .
clone size: .
V gene: TRBV29-1
CDR3 protein: CSVNQRYSYEQYF
CDR3 DNA: TGCAGCGTTAATCAACGGTACTCCTACGAGCAGTACTTC